The present entry profiles one TCR beta chain with its context. Antigen specificity is unknown. A much larger clone lies a single base off, so this may be a read error. Per sample, a minimum of 6.5 million PBMCs were isolated. Germline V gene sequence: CDR1 SGHRS, CDR2 YFSETQ. This CDR3 region has 14 residues. The data are from a study of blood T cells in healthy people across ages. Study-wide results and limits: Per million T cells, the diversity of TCR beta decreased roughly linearly as age advanced. With naive T cell percentage, TCR beta diversity showed a strong correlation.

The authors ran a second PCR of about 7 to 12 cycles using a sample-barcoded 5' primer and a J-beta primer mix. A minimum of 2.5 million CDR3-containing paired-end reads was obtained for each sample. TCRdb redid the calling of the 5' RACE reads with MiXCR, one entry per CDR3 protein. The repertoire includes about 1.5 million distinct CDR3 sequences, around 42% of them detected once, and roughly 7.9% sits in the top ten. The clonotype comes from a woman aged 18-29 years in good health. V gene TRBV5-1 combines with J gene TRBJ1-5, with D perhaps matching TRBD1 (6 bases). Sequences were obtained from blood. The CDR3 protein is CASSTTGSNQHQHF. The CDR3 nucleotides read TGCGCCAGCAGCACAACAGGGAGCAATCAGCACCAGCATTTT.